This T cell receptor beta chain was observed in a study of low-dose radiotherapy and immunotherapy resistance in tumors. In the study overall: It was 1 Gy per fraction every two weeks that Cohort 2 received, adding up to 13 Gy over 26 weeks.

Germline V gene lookup returns CDR1 SGHAT and CDR2 FQNNGV. Trimming at V came to 5 bases and at J to 0 bases, leaving 10 bases not matched to a gene. The CDR3 runs 17 residues. The sample holds many counts of this clonotype. Gene-specific TRAV and TRBV primers were used for first-strand cDNA, covering alpha and beta chains. The authors ran 15 to 25 PCR cycles to amplify TCRs with a constant-region primer and V-primer adapter. After the mRNA was isolated, it was amplified using in vitro transcription. Each CDR3 protein gets one entry after TCRdb re-called the reads with MiXCR. The table includes tens of thousands of distinct CDR3 sequences, roughly a sixth detected once. The sample's time point: before trial treatment. In the RACIN dose-escalation trial, donors got nivolumab plus ipilimumab with aspirin, cyclophosphamide and radiotherapy. Advanced solid tumors lacking tumor-infiltrating lymphocytes characterized eligible patients.

The clonotype comes from a male donor with prostate cancer. Sequenced here: PBMCs, sampled before treatment. The genes are TRBV11-2 and TRBJ2-3; 8 bases fit TRBD2. This CDR3 is CASSPTLAGASTDTQYF. The CDR3 nucleotides are TGTGCCAGCAGCCCAACTCTAGCGGGCGCTAGCACAGATACGCAGTATTTT.